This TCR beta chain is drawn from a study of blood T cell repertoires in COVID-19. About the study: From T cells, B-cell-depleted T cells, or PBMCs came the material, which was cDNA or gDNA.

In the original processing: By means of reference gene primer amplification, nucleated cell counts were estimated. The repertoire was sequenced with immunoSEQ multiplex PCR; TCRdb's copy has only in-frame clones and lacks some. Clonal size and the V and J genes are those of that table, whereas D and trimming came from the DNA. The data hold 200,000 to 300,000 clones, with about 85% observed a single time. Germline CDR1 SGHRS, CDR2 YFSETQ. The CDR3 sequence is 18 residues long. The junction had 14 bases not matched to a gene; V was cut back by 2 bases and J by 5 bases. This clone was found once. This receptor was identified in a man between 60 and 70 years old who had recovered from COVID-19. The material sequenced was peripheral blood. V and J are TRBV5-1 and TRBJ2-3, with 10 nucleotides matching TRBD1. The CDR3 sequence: CASSFSRTGGNGGDTQYF. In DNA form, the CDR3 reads TGCGCCAGCAGCTTTTCCAGGACAGGGGGTAATGGAGGAGATACGCAGTATTTT.